The sample holds a few counts of the clone carrying this T cell receptor (beta chain). This sample stems from a study of blood T cells in healthy people across ages. PBMCs, at least 7 million per sample, were isolated. CDR3 length: 13 amino acids. Between the trimmed V and J ends, which lost 6 bases and 7 bases, there was a span of 16 bases. Per the germline V gene, CDR1 is DFQATT and CDR2 is SNEGSKA (reference sequence). Combining a sample-barcoded 5' primer with a J-beta primer mix, a second PCR ran for roughly 6 to 12 cycles. TCRdb ran MiXCR on the 5' RACE reads and lists one entry per CDR3 protein. There are roughly 1,700,000 distinct CDR3 sequences in the sample; roughly 28% occur only once, and 7.7% lies in the top ten.

The rearrangement links TRBV20-1 to TRBJ2-1; TRBD1 or TRBD2 may be the D gene (5 bases each). The source material was blood. This clonotype was sampled from a woman aged 25 to 39 in good health. CDR3 nucleotide sequence: TGCAGTGCCTCGGATTGGGGGTGGAATGAGCAGTTCTTC. It yields the protein CSASDWGWNEQFF.